These 23 T cell receptor beta chains were sequenced from one sample in a study of glioma-infiltrating T cells after dendritic cell vaccination. Measured with immunoSEQ multiplex PCR; TCRdb has only the in-frame clones, and not every one. This table has tens of thousands of clones, roughly 83% appearing once. Time point specified: after dendritic cell vaccination, including at tumor progression/relapse. The sample was blood, taken after dendritic cell vaccination. The receptors here all came from a human donor with glioblastoma.

The gene calls are TRBV5-6 and TRBJ2-7; 7 bases are a match to TRBD2. Unmatched junction bases numbered 5, after V lost 5 bases and J lost 3 bases. CDR1 is SGHDT, CDR2 YYEEEE, per germline. CDR3 length: 13 residues. The CDR3 DNA follows: TGTGCCAGCAGAGCGGCTAGCGGCTACGAGCAGTACTTC. It specifies CASRAASGYEQYF.

The rearrangement uses TRBV5-1 and TRBJ2-1; TRBD2 is a possible D gene (7 bases). Looked up from germline, CDR1 is SGHRS and CDR2 is YFSETQ. With 1 base removed from V and 2 bases from J, the gap between germline ends came to 19 bases. The CDR3 length is 18 residues. The CDR3 DNA reads as TGCGCCAGCAGCTTGAGAGTTCTTGGGGGGGGCGCCTACAATGAGCAGTTCTTC. This encodes CASSLRVLGGGAYNEQFF.

The V gene is TRBV19, the J gene TRBJ2-1, with 9 bases matching TRBD1. The V gene end was trimmed by 5 bases and the J gene end by 9 bases; junction bases not matched to a gene: 11. Per the germline V gene, CDR1 is LNHDA and CDR2 is SQIVND (reference sequence). The CDR3 contains 15 residues. The CDR3 protein is CASSETGTGRIEQFF. The DNA of the CDR3 is TGTGCCAGTAGTGAGACAGGGACAGGGAGAATTGAGCAGTTCTTC. The full variable domain, its missing parts supplied by reference TRBV19 and TRBJ2-1, is DGGITQSPKYLFRKEGQNVTLSCEQNLNHDAMYWYRQDPGQGLRLIYYSQIVNDFQKGDIAEGYSVSREKKESFPLTVTSAQKNPTAFYLCASSETGTGRIEQFFGPGTRLTVL.

This chain uses TRBV19 with TRBJ1-2; TRBD1 matches at 8 bases. The germline V gene has CDR1 LNHDA and CDR2 SQIVND (reference sequence). V dropped 4 bases and J dropped 8; count of bases not matched to a gene: 6. The CDR3 contains 13 residues. The CDR3 DNA reads TGTGCCAGTAGTACGAGGACAGGGTTCGGCTACACCTTC. Translation gives CASSTRTGFGYTF.

The chain has TRBV1 and TRBJ1-3. TRBV1 is an annotated pseudogene. This CDR3 contains 21 residues. In nucleotides, the CDR3 is TGCACCAGCAGCCTCGGGACTGAGAGATGGAAACACCATCCCTTCCCTTACACCATATATTTT. Amino acids: CTSSLGTERWKHHPFPYTIYF.

The V call is TRBV19, the J call TRBJ1-1, with a possible D match to TRBD1 (5 bases). The CDR3 extends over 13 amino acids. In germline, CDR1 is LNHDA, CDR2 SQIVND (reference sequence). The V end was cut by 7 bases, the J end by 3 bases, with 12 bases between. The CDR3 DNA reads TGTGCCAGTACCTGGGGGGGGGACACTGAAGCTTTCTTT. This encodes CASTWGGDTEAFF.

This sequence joins TRBV11-3 and TRBJ2-2, with a tentative D call TRBD1 (5 bases). The ends were cut back, 6 bases at V and 5 bases at J, with 7 bases in the middle. CDR1 and CDR2 from the germline V gene are SGHNT and YENEEA. The CDR3 runs to 12 residues. The CDR3 loop reads CASRKGTGELFF. As DNA, the CDR3 is TGTGCCAGCAGGAAGGGGACCGGGGAGCTGTTTTTT.

There are a few counts of this clone. The V and J genes are TRBV6-6 and TRBJ1-4; 9 bases align to TRBD1. Losses at the gene ends were 0 bases for V and 5 bases for J; bases not matched to a gene: 4. The CDR3 sequence is 16 residues long. Per the germline V gene, CDR1 is MNHNY and CDR2 is SVGAGI (reference sequence). DNA of the CDR3: TGTGCCAGCAGTTACTCGACAGGACAGGGGAATGAAAAACTGTTTTTT. This encodes CASSYSTGQGNEKLFF.

Turning to this clone: The same CDR3 arises from other DNA sequences in this sample as well. The chain employs TRBV5-6 and TRBJ2-5, with 8 bases that match TRBD2. The germline gives CDR1 SGHDT, CDR2 YYEEEE. The CDR3 runs 14 residues. V trimming: 2 bases; J trimming: 5 bases; junction bases outside the gene matches: 5. The CDR3 here is CASSFSSGGETQYF. The CDR3 DNA reads TGTGCCAGCAGCTTCTCCAGCGGGGGTGAGACCCAGTACTTC.

This rearrangement joins TRBV28 to TRBJ1-2; 10 positions agree with TRBD1. Germline V gene data show CDR1 as MDHEN and CDR2 as SYDVKM. With 8 bases clipped from V and 8 bases from J, the junction kept 14 bases outside the gene matches. The CDR3 runs 15 residues. DNA for the CDR3: TGTGCCAGCTTCGGAGACTCCGGGACAGGGGTGGGCTACACCTTC. Translating gives CASFGDSGTGVGYTF.

In its sample, this clone was seen a few times. The V and J genes are TRBV19 and TRBJ1-5, with 8 positions matching TRBD1. The CDR3 spans 16 residues. J lost 4 bases, V lost 7 bases, and 12 bases had no gene match. CDR1 and CDR2 (germline): LNHDA, SQIVND (reference sequence). CDR3 nucleotide sequence: TGTGCCAGTACCACTGGACAGGGAAGAACTAATCAGCCCCAGCATTTT. It yields the protein CASTTGQGRTNQPQHF. The variable domain in full, completed from reference TRBV19 and TRBJ1-5, reads DGGITQSPKYLFRKEGQNVTLSCEQNLNHDAMYWYRQDPGQGLRLIYYSQIVNDFQKGDIAEGYSVSREKKESFPLTVTSAQKNPTAFYLCASTTGQGRTNQPQHFGDGTRLSIL.

V usage is TRBV6-5 and J usage is TRBJ2-5; D is unresolved. The germline CDR1 and CDR2 sequences are MNHEY and SVGAGI. V was clipped by 5 bases and J by 5 bases, with 12 bases between them. This CDR3 is 13 amino acids long. The CDR3 loop reads CASSGQALETQYF. The CDR3 DNA follows: TGTGCCAGCAGTGGTCAGGCATTGGAGACCCAGTACTTC.

The chain is built from TRBV27 and TRBJ2-7, with D maybe TRBD1 (6 bases). V dropped 7 bases and J dropped 5 bases, with 21 bases sitting between them. CDR1 is MNHEY, CDR2 SMNVEV, per germline (reference sequence). This CDR3 spans 15 amino acids. The CDR3 region is CASTPGTTTADEQYF. The DNA of the CDR3 is TGTGCCAGCACGCCCGGGACAACGACCGCGGACGAGCAGTACTTC.

This chain links TRBV7-9 with TRBJ2-7, with 7 nucleotides matching TRBD1. V lost 1 base to trimming and J lost 0 bases; unmatched junction nucleotides: 9. The CDR3 extends over 17 amino acids. The V gene's germline CDR1 is SEHNR and CDR2 FQNEAQ (reference sequence). The CDR3 nucleotides are TGTGCCAGCAGCTTAGGGTCGGACAGGCAGAGCTCCTACGAGCAGTACTTC. Protein: CASSLGSDRQSSYEQYF.

The chain combines TRBV11-3 with TRBJ1-3; 12 positions match TRBD1. CDR1 SGHNT and CDR2 YENEEA come from the germline V gene. After removal of 5 bases from V and 3 bases from J, the junction contained 5 bases not matched to a gene. CDR3 length equals 16 residues. CDR3 bases: TGTGCCAGCAGCCAAGGGACAGGGGGCAATGGAAACACCATATATTTT. This sequence encodes CASSQGTGGNGNTIYF.

The chain couples TRBV27 to TRBJ1-1; tentatively, D is TRBD1 (5 bases). V lost 8 bases, J lost 7 bases, and 11 bases lay in between. Germline assignment: CDR1 MNHEY and CDR2 SMNVEV (reference sequence). The CDR3 is 11 residues long. The CDR3 sequence: CASGGLSEAFF. The CDR3 region has the DNA TGTGCCAGCGGGGGGTTGAGTGAAGCTTTCTTT.

The rearrangement joins TRBV18 to TRBJ1-3; possible D gene TRBD1, 5 bases. CDR1 is KGHSH, CDR2 LQKENI, per germline. The V gene lost 5 bases and the J gene lost 0 bases, with 11 bases spanning the gap. The CDR3 has 15 amino acids. The CDR3 loop is CASSDVRASGNTIYF. For the CDR3, the DNA is TGTGCCAGCTCAGATGTCAGGGCCTCTGGAAACACCATATATTTT.

This clone occurred once. The chain links TRBV6-5 to TRBJ1-1; no firm D call. The germline V gene encodes CDR1 MNHEY and CDR2 SVGAGI. This CDR3 has 14 amino acids. V was clipped by 4 bases and J by 2 bases, with 11 bases between them. DNA of the CDR3: TGTGCCAGCAGTTTTGGCACCCCAAACACTGAAGCTTTCTTT. As protein: CASSFGTPNTEAFF.

This clone occurred a few times. V usage is TRBV6-5 and J usage is TRBJ2-7, with D perhaps matching TRBD1 (6 bases). The CDR3 is made up of 14 amino acids. Germline lookup yields CDR1 MNHEY and CDR2 SVGAGI. Trimming removed 5 bases from V and 1 base from J, with 12 bases in between. The CDR3 DNA is TGTGCCAGCAGTGTGGACAGAAAGTCCTACGAGCAGTACTTC. Translating it yields CASSVDRKSYEQYF.

The chain carries TRBV5-1 and TRBJ2-5, with 9 bases matching TRBD1. The CDR3 has 14 residues. J was trimmed by 1 base and V by 4 bases; bases with no gene match: 2. Per germline, CDR1 SGHRS and CDR2 YFSETQ. The CDR3: CASSPGQGQETQYF. DNA for the CDR3: TGCGCCAGCAGCCCGGGACAGGGCCAAGAGACCCAGTACTTC.

The CDR3 reads CASNQQGPSAGYTF. The CDR3 DNA reads as TGCGCCAGCAACCAACAGGGTCCGTCCGCTGGCTACACCTTC. This sequence joins TRBV5-1 and TRBJ1-2, with a possible D match to TRBD1 (6 bases). The germline gives CDR1 SGHRS, CDR2 YFSETQ. The CDR3 has 14 residues. V was pared by 6 bases and J by 7 bases, with 19 bases between.

This clone appeared a single time. Written as DNA, the CDR3 is TGTGCCAGCAGCTTGGACAGGGTTGAAAATTCACCCCTCCACTTT. Translated: CASSLDRVENSPLHF. This sequence joins TRBV5-4 and TRBJ1-6; possibly TRBD1 for D (6 bases). V lost 0 bases and J lost 7, with 11 bases in between. Germline V gene lookup returns CDR1 SGHNT and CDR2 YYREEE (reference sequence). The length of the CDR3 is 15 residues.

The count of this clone is one. V is TRBV7-2 and J is TRBJ2-7; 7 nucleotides align to TRBD2. Germline CDR1 is SGHTA and CDR2 is FQGNSA. The CDR3 contains 14 residues. V gave up 3 bases and J gave up 2 bases; unmatched junction bases: 4. CDR3 in amino acids: CASSFAGGTYEQYF. For the CDR3, the DNA is TGTGCCAGCAGCTTCGCCGGGGGGACCTACGAGCAGTACTTC.